This T cell receptor (beta chain) was obtained from a study of OX40 agonist ivuxolimab in advanced cancers. On the study more broadly: Intravenous ivuxolimab at 0.01 to 10 mg/kg was given to patients every 2 weeks. In three patients, partial responses were observed, one with hepatocellular carcinoma and two with cutaneous melanoma. Patients receiving dose escalation had hepatocellular carcinoma, melanoma, renal cell or head and neck cancer.

The CDR3 extends over 16 amino acids. After removal of 3 bases from V and 4 bases from J, the junction contained 7 bases not matched to a gene. Germline assignment: CDR1 SEHNR and CDR2 FQNEAQ (reference sequence). Clones were sequenced by immunoSEQ multiplex PCR, and TCRdb holds only the in-frame ones, with some missing. The data contain about 130,000 clones, just under 95% of them singletons. Study observations and caveats: The study did not work out the antigen specificity of the expanded peripheral T cells.

This clone showed up just a few times. Its antigen is as yet unknown. The TCR sequence derives from an adult with an advanced solid tumor such as melanoma, head and neck, liver or kidney cancer. Source: CD4+ or CD8+ T cells sorted from blood, taken in a trial of the OX40 agonist ivuxolimab. The genes are TRBV7-9 and TRBJ2-5; 11 positions agree with TRBD2. The CDR3 loop is CASSLSLAGGGETQYF. The CDR3 DNA sequence: TGTGCCAGCAGCTTGAGCTTAGCGGGAGGGGGAGAGACCCAGTACTTC. Looking up the rest from reference TRBV7-9 and TRBJ2-5 gives the full variable domain: DTGVSQNPRHKITKRGQNVTFRCDPISEHNRLYWYRQTLGQGPEFLTYFQNEAQLEKSRLLSDRFSAERPKGSFSTLEIQRTEQGDSAMYLCASSLSLAGGGETQYFGPGTRLLVL.